This T cell receptor beta chain is drawn from a study of blood T cells in healthy people across ages. Points from the study as a whole: Observed TCR beta diversity showed a strong correlation with the percentage of naive T cells as measured by flow cytometry. From one million sequenced T cells, diversity estimates were lower bounds.

This clonotype was detected a few times. Its specificity is unknown. Sample-barcoded 5' priming and a J-beta primer mix drove a second PCR of about 7 to 12 cycles. TCRdb recomputed calls from the 5' RACE reads with MiXCR, one row per CDR3 protein. The repertoire holds some 920,000 distinct CDR3 sequences, about 51% seen once, with about 20% in the top ten. Germline V gene lookup returns CDR1 KGHDR and CDR2 SFDVKD. This CDR3 is built from 15 residues. The V and J ends lost 6 bases and 4 bases, in that order; junction bases with no gene match: 6. This clonotype originated in an older woman in good health. The V call is TRBV24-1, the J call TRBJ2-5, with 11 bases lining up with TRBD1. Input material: blood. The CDR3 DNA sequence: TGTGCCACCAGTCATACCGGGACAGGGGGAGAGACCCAGTACTTC. It is translated as CATSHTGTGGETQYF.